Below are 28 T cell receptor beta chains sequenced from a single sample in a study of cytomegalovirus exposure and HLA in healthy donors. Only in-frame clones appear in the TCRdb table, and some are missing; sequencing was by immunoSEQ multiplex PCR. The sample contains around 150,000 clones, approximately 80% of which appear only once. Sequencing was carried out using PBMCs. Every receptor here comes from a man younger than 45 in good health and CMV-seropositive.

The sample holds a few counts of this clone. The chain couples TRBV7-3 to TRBJ1-2; possible D gene TRBD1, 6 bases. The V end lost 5 bases, the J end lost 7 bases, and 17 bases lay between the germline ends. CDR1 SGHTA and CDR2 FQGTGA come from the germline V gene. This CDR3 has 14 amino acids. The CDR3 DNA follows: TGTGCCAGCAGCAACACCGGGACATCGAGTGGCTACACCTTC. Amino acid sequence: CASSNTGTSSGYTF.

This chain uses TRBV6-1 with TRBJ1-1, with unresolved D. Germline values: CDR1 MNHNS, CDR2 SASEGT. The CDR3 sequence is 14 residues long. Trimming left V 7 bases short and J 0 bases short, with 12 bases between. CDR3 in DNA: TGTGCCAGCACGGTGGAGACCATGAACACTGAAGCTTTCTTT. This codes for CASTVETMNTEAFF.

The rearrangement links TRBV5-5 to TRBJ2-7, with no clear D. Trimming cost V 0 bases and J 0 bases, with 7 bases left between them. Per the germline V gene, CDR1 is SGHKS and CDR2 is YYEKEE (reference sequence). This CDR3 spans 14 amino acids. Written as DNA, the CDR3 is TGTGCCAGCAGCTTGGCCGTTTCCTCCTACGAGCAGTACTTC. Protein: CASSLAVSSYEQYF.

This chain uses TRBV10-3 with TRBJ1-6; 9 bases line up with TRBD1. The germline V gene has CDR1 ENHRY and CDR2 SYGVKD. This CDR3 is 17 amino acids long. V lost 0 bases to trimming and J lost 10 bases; unmatched junction nucleotides: 10. The CDR3 DNA reads as TGTGCCATCAGTGAGTCCGAGACAGGGGGGTTAGGGTCACCCCTCCACTTT. Amino acids: CAISESETGGLGSPLHF.

V is TRBV7-9 and J is TRBJ1-2; D is uncertain. The germline V gene has CDR1 SEHNR and CDR2 FQNEAQ (reference sequence). The V and J ends lost 1 base and 4 bases respectively, with 7 bases between them. The CDR3 sequence is 13 residues long. This chain's CDR3 is CASSLVQSYGYTF. Here the CDR3 DNA reads TGTGCCAGCAGCTTAGTACAGTCCTATGGCTACACCTTC.

The chain uses TRBV5-6 and TRBJ2-6; the D gene is possibly TRBD1 (5 bases). V was shortened by 1 base and J by 0 bases, with 5 bases between the two germline ends. CDR3 length: 15 amino acids. CDR1 is SGHDT, CDR2 YYEEEE, per germline. The CDR3 nucleotides read TGTGCCAGCAGCTTGAGGGGCTCTGGGGCCAACGTCCTGACTTTC. This gives the protein CASSLRGSGANVLTF. The whole variable domain, filled in from reference TRBV5-6 and TRBJ2-6, reads DAGVTQSPTHLIKTRGQQVTLRCSPKSGHDTVSWYQQALGQGPQFIFQYYEEEERQRGNFPDRFSGHQFPNYSSELNVNALLLGDSALYLCASSLRGSGANVLTFGAGSRLTVL.

This chain uses TRBV30 with TRBJ2-5, with a weak D call TRBD2 (6 bases). Per the germline V gene, CDR1 is GTSNPN and CDR2 is SVGIG (reference sequence). V was shortened by 3 bases and J by 2 bases, with 13 bases between the two germline ends. The length of the CDR3 is 14 residues. CDR3 protein: CAWRGGLPQETQYF. CDR3 nucleotides: TGTGCCTGGAGGGGAGGACTCCCGCAAGAGACCCAGTACTTC.

This clone was counted a few times. This sequence joins TRBV12-2 and TRBJ1-5; the DNA was not used to check the table's D call, TRBD1. TRBV12-2 is marked as a pseudogene. This CDR3 region has 15 residues. The CDR3 DNA follows: TGTGCAAGTCGCCTCAGACAGGTTGGGGGTCAGCCCCAGCATTTT. This translates into CASRLRQVGGQPQHF.

V and J are TRBV6-5 and TRBJ1-2; TRBD1 might be the D (5 bases). V shed 3 bases and J shed 5 bases, with 7 bases lying between them. This CDR3 contains 12 residues. Germline V gives CDR1 MNHEY, CDR2 SVGAGI. The CDR3 nucleotides are TGTGCCAGCAGTTATCCAGGGTATGGCTACACCTTC. It codes for CASSYPGYGYTF.

The V gene is TRBV7-9, the J gene TRBJ2-2; maybe TRBD1 (5 bases). The CDR3 consists of 14 residues. V lost 5 bases, J lost 2 bases, and 9 bases lay in between. Germline V gene sequence: CDR1 SEHNR, CDR2 FQNEAQ (reference sequence). CDR3 residues: CASSPTVNTGELFF. DNA for the CDR3: TGTGCCAGCAGCCCGACAGTTAACACCGGGGAGCTGTTTTTT.

J is TRBJ2-1 and V is TRBV4-2, with 9 bases that match TRBD1. Germline CDR1 reads LGHNA; CDR2 reads YNFKEQ. V trimming: 4 bases; J trimming: 4 bases; junction bases outside the gene matches: 5. There are 15 residues in the CDR3. DNA for the CDR3: TGTGCCAGCAGCCTTAGACAGGGGGTTTACAATGAGCAGTTCTTC. This sequence encodes CASSLRQGVYNEQFF.

The chain has TRBV7-2 and TRBJ1-6; possible D gene TRBD1, 6 bases. CDR3 length: 15 amino acids. The V end lost 6 bases, the J end lost 3 bases, and 12 bases lay between the germline ends. Looked up from germline, CDR1 is SGHTA and CDR2 is FQGNSA. The CDR3 DNA reads as TGTGCCAGCAGACAGGGTACCAGCTATAATTCACCCCTCCACTTT. This translates into CASRQGTSYNSPLHF. Drawing the rest from reference TRBV7-2 and TRBJ1-6, the complete variable domain is GAGVSQSPSNKVTEKGKDVELRCDPISGHTALYWYRQSLGQGLEFLIYFQGNSAPDKSGLPSDRFSAERTGGSVSTLTIQRTQQEDSAVYLCASRQGTSYNSPLHFGNGTRLTVT.

The CDR3 nucleotides are TGCAGCGTTGTGGGCAGCCTAAACACTGAAGCTTTCTTT. This encodes CSVVGSLNTEAFF. This chain connects TRBV29-1 to TRBJ1-1; D uncertain. The CDR3 contains 13 residues. Trimming removed 4 bases at V and 2 bases at J, with 11 bases between. Germline CDR1 reads SQVTM; CDR2 reads ANQGSEA.

This clone has just one count. The chain is built from TRBV4-1 and TRBJ2-3; D perhaps matches TRBD2 (5 bases). The CDR3 has 17 residues. CDR1 MGHRA and CDR2 YSYEKL come from the germline V gene. V was pared by 3 bases and J by 2 bases, with 18 bases between. DNA for the CDR3: TGCGCCAGCAGCCAGTCGTTGGCTGCGGGTTACACAGATACGCAGTATTTT. Translating it yields CASSQSLAAGYTDTQYF.

This chain joins TRBV5-4 and TRBJ1-2, with 7 bases matching TRBD1. The germline V gene has CDR1 SGHNT and CDR2 YYREEE (reference sequence). This CDR3 contains 14 residues. The V segment lost 0 bases and the J segment 13 bases; nucleotides outside the gene matches: 12. CDR3 bases: TGTGCCAGCAGCTTGGCCGGAGACAGGGCCCCTCGCACCTTC. Amino acid sequence: CASSLAGDRAPRTF.

This clone has just a few counts. The chain joins TRBV6-6 to TRBJ2-7; 7 nucleotides align to TRBD2. V trimming: 2 bases; J trimming: 4 bases; junction bases outside the gene matches: 5. In germline, CDR1 is MNHNY, CDR2 SVGAGI (reference sequence). The CDR3 length is 14 residues. The DNA of the CDR3 is TGTGCCAGCAGTTACGGCGGGGGTCGGTACGAGCAGTACTTC. Its translation is CASSYGGGRYEQYF.

The genes are TRBV18 and TRBJ1-1; possibly TRBD1 for D (6 bases). The CDR3 contains 15 residues. From germline, CDR1 is KGHSH and CDR2 LQKENI. Trimming removed 2 bases at V and 1 base at J, with 11 bases between. In DNA form, the CDR3 reads TGTGCCAGCTCACCATGGGCAGGGGAGAACACTGAAGCTTTCTTT. As protein: CASSPWAGENTEAFF.

The rearrangement joins TRBV30 to TRBJ1-1; D is unresolved. Germline V gene sequence: CDR1 GTSNPN, CDR2 SVGIG (reference sequence). The CDR3 is 15 residues long. Trimming cost V 0 bases and J 0 bases, with 11 bases left between them. CDR3 sequence: CAWSVRWAMNTEAFF. The CDR3 bases are TGTGCCTGGAGTGTACGGTGGGCGATGAACACTGAAGCTTTCTTT.

The rearrangement uses TRBV13 and TRBJ2-5; TRBD1 matches 9 bases. J gave up 5 bases and V 4 bases, and 11 bases lay outside the gene matches. Germline CDR1 PRHDT, CDR2 FYEKMQ (reference sequence). The CDR3 totals 16 residues. This chain's CDR3 is CASSSSHRGLLETQYF. The CDR3 bases are TGTGCCAGCAGCTCTAGCCACAGGGGGCTCTTGGAGACCCAGTACTTC.

The chain links TRBV29-1 to TRBJ1-3; weak D call: TRBD1 (6 bases). Trimming left V 4 bases short and J 2 bases short, with 6 bases between. Germline V CDR1 and CDR2: SQVTM, ANQGSEA. The CDR3 is 12 amino acids. CDR3 loop: CSVGTAGNTIYF. The CDR3 DNA reads as TGCAGCGTTGGGACAGCTGGAAACACCATATATTTT.

This clone came up a few times. CDR3 loop: CASSQSPQGEAFF. The CDR3, as DNA: TGTGCCAGCAGCCAATCCCCACAGGGTGAAGCTTTCTTT. The rearrangement uses TRBV16 and TRBJ1-1, with a tentative D call TRBD1 (6 bases). The CDR3 has 13 amino acids. Germline V gives CDR1 KGHSY, CDR2 FQNENV. With 0 bases removed from V and 7 bases from J, the gap between germline ends came to 9 bases.

This clone has just one count. The chain is built from TRBV2 and TRBJ1-5; weak D call: TRBD1 (5 bases). V was shortened by 5 bases and J by 2 bases, with 10 bases between the two germline ends. CDR3 length: 14 residues. Looked up from germline, CDR1 is SNHLY and CDR2 is FYNNEI. CDR3 in DNA: TGTGCCAGCAGTCCTCAGGGCGGCAATCAGCCCCAGCATTTT. Translating it yields CASSPQGGNQPQHF.

This chain uses TRBV28 with TRBJ1-2; TRBD1 aligns across 8 bases. The CDR3 length is 12 residues. Trimming took 6 bases from V and 4 from J; bases not matched to a gene: 1. The V gene's germline CDR1 is MDHEN and CDR2 SYDVKM. The CDR3 reads CASRGQGYGYTF. In DNA form, the CDR3 reads TGTGCCAGCAGAGGACAGGGCTATGGCTACACCTTC.

The CDR3 region is CASSSRDRADTQYF. CDR3 DNA: TGTGCCAGCAGCTCCCGGGACAGGGCAGATACGCAGTATTTT. This chain links TRBV5-6 with TRBJ2-3, with TRBD1 matching over 9 bases. Germline CDR1 and CDR2: SGHDT and YYEEEE. Trimming took 3 bases from V and 4 from J; bases not matched to a gene: 3. This CDR3 is built from 14 residues.

The rearrangement links TRBV29-1 to TRBJ1-1; 8 bases line up with TRBD1. V shed 6 bases and J 4 bases; nucleotides not matched to a gene: 4. CDR3 size: 12 residues. Germline loops: CDR1 SQVTM, CDR2 ANQGSEA. The DNA of the CDR3 is TGCAGCGTAGGACAGGGTCGCACTGAAGCTTTCTTT. As protein: CSVGQGRTEAFF.

The chain recombines TRBV6-5 with TRBJ1-1, with D uncertain. The CDR3 length is 12 residues. The germline gives CDR1 MNHEY, CDR2 SVGAGI. Trimming took 2 bases from V and 3 from J, leaving 4 bases between them. The CDR3 region is CASSYGYTEAFF. CDR3 DNA: TGTGCCAGCAGTTACGGCTACACTGAAGCTTTCTTT.

The chain combines TRBV18 with TRBJ2-1, with 10 bases aligning to TRBD2. The junction had 2 bases not matched to a gene; V was cut back by 0 bases and J by 9 bases. Per the germline V gene, CDR1 is KGHSH and CDR2 is LQKENI. The CDR3 is 14 amino acids. Here the CDR3 DNA reads TGTGCCAGCTCACCACCCCGACTAGCGGGTGAGCAGTTCTTC. Amino acid sequence: CASSPPRLAGEQFF. Combining the CDR3 with reference TRBV18 and TRBJ2-1 gives the whole variable domain NAGVMQNPRHLVRRRGQEARLRCSPMKGHSHVYWYRQLPEEGLKFMVYLQKENIIDESGMPKERFSAEFPKEGPSILRIQQVVRGDSAAYFCASSPPRLAGEQFFGPGTRLTVL.

This rearrangement joins TRBV5-4 to TRBJ1-4, with 7 bases that match TRBD1. Germline V gene lookup returns CDR1 SGHNT and CDR2 YYREEE (reference sequence). V was clipped by 3 bases and J by 8 bases; unmatched bases: 7. The length of the CDR3 is 14 residues. CDR3 sequence: CASSSGGRLEKLFF. The CDR3 DNA reads as TGTGCCAGCAGCTCAGGGGGAAGGCTAGAAAAACTGTTTTTT.